The 32 T cell receptor beta chains below were found in one sample sequenced in a study of radiotherapy plus CTLA-4 blockade in lung cancer. Using immunoSEQ multiplex PCR, the repertoire was profiled, and TCRdb retains in-frame clones only, with some absent. The repertoire holds over 100,000 clones, over 65% seen once, with roughly 3.1% in the top ten. The starting material was peripheral blood, obtained from a patient treated with radiotherapy plus ipilimumab. Receptor source: a human donor with non-small cell lung cancer that progressed on radiotherapy plus ipilimumab. Some clones in this sample may be carry-over from other donors' samples.

CDR3 in amino acids: CSARTGDKNIQYF. The DNA for the CDR3 is TGCAGCGCGCGGACAGGGGACAAAAACATTCAGTACTTC. This sequence joins TRBV29-1 and TRBJ2-4; 9 nucleotides align to TRBD1. J was trimmed by 3 bases and V by 7 bases; bases with no gene match: 4. This CDR3 contains 13 residues. Germline-derived CDR1 and CDR2 are SQVTM and ANQGSEA.

This clone was observed a single time. The chain couples TRBV27 to TRBJ2-7; TRBD1 matches at 7 bases. Germline lookup yields CDR1 MNHEY and CDR2 SMNVEV (reference sequence). The CDR3 sequence is 14 residues long. The ends lost 5 bases at V and 2 bases at J; junction bases unmatched: 6. Here the CDR3 DNA reads TGTGCCAGCAGTCAAGACAGGGCCACCTACGAGCAGTACTTC. Translation gives CASSQDRATYEQYF.

The V call is TRBV7-8, the J call TRBJ2-2; weak D call: TRBD1 (6 bases). Trimming pared 2 bases from V and 4 bases from J, leaving 29 bases between. Germline V gene lookup returns CDR1 SGHVS and CDR2 FQNEAQ. This CDR3 is built from 21 residues. CDR3 sequence: CASSLNPGRQDFQLGTGELFF. In DNA, the CDR3 is TGTGCCAGCAGCTTAAACCCAGGGCGACAGGATTTTCAGCTCGGCACCGGGGAGCTGTTTTTT.

V gene TRBV5-6 combines with J gene TRBJ1-2; possible D gene TRBD1, 5 bases. This CDR3 spans 14 amino acids. Germline-derived CDR1 and CDR2 are SGHDT and YYEEEE. Trimming removed 0 bases from V and 4 bases from J, with 10 bases in between. Here the CDR3 DNA reads TGTGCCAGCAGCTTGGGACAGAACTTCTATGGCTACACCTTC. It specifies CASSLGQNFYGYTF.

This chain joins TRBV5-6 and TRBJ1-2; 7 bases fit TRBD1. CDR1 SGHDT and CDR2 YYEEEE come from the germline V gene. Trimming at V came to 4 bases and at J to 1 base, leaving 1 base not matched to a gene. The CDR3 length is 13 residues. CDR3 sequence reads: CASSRQGNYGYTF. The CDR3 DNA is TGTGCCAGCAGCCGACAGGGTAACTATGGCTACACCTTC. The complete variable domain, with remaining parts taken from reference TRBV5-6 and TRBJ1-2, reads DAGVTQSPTHLIKTRGQQVTLRCSPKSGHDTVSWYQQALGQGPQFIFQYYEEEERQRGNFPDRFSGHQFPNYSSELNVNALLLGDSALYLCASSRQGNYGYTFGSGTRLTVV.

This clone came up once. The chain is built from TRBV6-5 and TRBJ1-2; a weak D match, TRBD1 (5 bases). Germline loops: CDR1 MNHEY, CDR2 SVGAGI. Trimming left V 8 bases short and J 3 bases short, with 7 bases between. The CDR3 runs to 11 residues. The CDR3 reads CASSRDYGYTF. The CDR3 DNA sequence: TGTGCCAGCTCCAGGGACTATGGCTACACCTTC.

The chain combines TRBV4-3 with TRBJ2-5; 11 bases fit TRBD2. The J segment lost 4 bases and the V segment lost 0 bases, leaving 4 bases of the junction unmatched. The CDR3 has 16 residues. Germline-derived CDR1 and CDR2 are LGHNA and YSLEER. This chain's CDR3 is CASSQDASGGRETQYF. The CDR3 DNA reads TGCGCCAGCAGCCAAGATGCTAGCGGGGGGAGAGAGACCCAGTACTTC.

CDR3 coding DNA: TGTGCCAGCAGCCCACCAGATAACTATGGCTACACCTTC. Its protein product is CASSPPDNYGYTF. This chain uses TRBV11-2 with TRBJ1-2; D is uncertain. The CDR3 is made up of 13 amino acids. Germline V lookup: CDR1 SGHAT, CDR2 FQNNGV. V lost 5 bases and J 1 base, leaving 8 bases between the germline ends.

The V call is TRBV29-1, the J call TRBJ2-2; no clear D. Germline values: CDR1 SQVTM, CDR2 ANQGSEA. V shed 4 bases and J shed 5 bases, with 14 bases lying between them. CDR3 length equals 14 residues. CDR3 sequence reads: CSVVFAEMTGELFF. As DNA, the CDR3 is TGCAGCGTTGTATTCGCCGAGATGACCGGGGAGCTGTTTTTT.

This chain joins TRBV18 and TRBJ1-2, with a weak D call TRBD1 (6 bases). The CDR3 totals 13 residues. V gave up 3 bases and J gave up 14 bases, with 19 bases separating them. From germline, CDR1 is KGHSH and CDR2 LQKENI. The CDR3 DNA reads as TGTGCCAGCTCACCGGGGGCGCGTATGAGGGGGACCTTC. This sequence encodes CASSPGARMRGTF.

The gene calls are TRBV6-5 and TRBJ1-4, with D tentatively TRBD1 (5 bases). The CDR3 has 14 residues. Trimming removed 4 bases at V and 5 bases at J, with 11 bases between. Germline-derived CDR1 and CDR2 are MNHEY and SVGAGI. The DNA of the CDR3 is TGTGCCAGCAGTTCCCTCGGGGGGAATGAAAAACTGTTTTTT. This sequence encodes CASSSLGGNEKLFF.

The chain is built from TRBV4-3 and TRBJ2-3; tentative D call: TRBD2 (7 bases). Germline V gene lookup returns CDR1 LGHNA and CDR2 YSLEER. CDR3 length: 16 amino acids. Trimming stripped 1 base from V and 0 bases from J, with 11 bases between. Written as DNA, the CDR3 is TGCGCCAGCAGCCAAGGGGGGGGGCGAAGCACAGATACGCAGTATTTT. Translated: CASSQGGGRSTDTQYF.

V gene TRBV14 combines with J gene TRBJ1-3; D is uncertain. V was pared by 4 bases and J by 4 bases, with 8 bases between. This CDR3 has 13 amino acids. Looked up from germline, CDR1 is SGHDN and CDR2 is FVKESK. The DNA for the CDR3 is TGTGCCAGCAGCCGACAAAAAGGAAACACCATATATTTT. It encodes CASSRQKGNTIYF.

This clone is a singleton in its sample. The V and J genes are TRBV27 and TRBJ1-1; 7 bases fit TRBD1. The germline gives CDR1 MNHEY, CDR2 SMNVEV (reference sequence). The CDR3 sequence is 16 residues long. V was clipped by 6 bases and J by 3 bases; unmatched bases: 13. The DNA of the CDR3 is TGTGCCAGCAGCAGGGGGGGGGCGAGAGTCGACACTGAAGCTTTCTTT. It specifies CASSRGGARVDTEAFF.

The genes are TRBV2 and TRBJ1-1; TRBD1 is a possible D gene (5 bases). Germline values: CDR1 SNHLY, CDR2 FYNNEI. Trimming pared 8 bases from V and 0 bases from J, leaving 13 bases between. The CDR3 has 14 residues. The CDR3 region is CASGRQTMNTEAFF. The DNA of the CDR3 is TGTGCCAGCGGGCGACAGACAATGAACACTGAAGCTTTCTTT.

The chain links TRBV12-2 to TRBJ1-2; the D call TRBD1 from the table was never checked on the DNA. TRBV12-2 is recorded as a pseudogene. The CDR3 spans 16 residues. CDR3 nucleotide sequence: TGTGCAAGTCGCGCGAAACTGACACGAAAGACCTATGGCTACACCTTC. It codes for CASRAKLTRKTYGYTF.

V gene TRBV7-3 combines with J gene TRBJ2-7, with 11 bases aligning to TRBD1. V trimming: 8 bases; J trimming: 1 base; junction bases outside the gene matches: 7. CDR1 is SGHTA and CDR2 is FQGTGA in the germline V gene. This CDR3 is built from 15 residues. CDR3 sequence reads: CASYRTGGASYEQYF. The DNA of the CDR3 is TGTGCCAGCTACCGGACAGGGGGCGCGTCCTACGAGCAGTACTTC.

The V call is TRBV11-3, the J call TRBJ2-7; 12 bases agree with TRBD2. This CDR3 is built from 16 residues. The J segment lost 2 bases and the V segment lost 5 bases, leaving 7 bases of the junction unmatched. Germline V gene sequence: CDR1 SGHNT, CDR2 YENEEA. The CDR3 is CASSRTSGGLPYEQYF. CDR3 nucleotides: TGTGCCAGCAGCCGAACTAGCGGGGGGCTCCCCTACGAGCAGTACTTC.

In this sample, this clone turned up once. V and J are TRBV28 and TRBJ1-4; the D gene is possibly TRBD1 (5 bases). Trimming took 2 bases from V and 3 from J, leaving 10 bases between them. The germline gives CDR1 MDHEN, CDR2 SYDVKM. The CDR3 is made up of 15 amino acids. The CDR3 sequence: CASSLPGTANEKLFF. In DNA form, the CDR3 reads TGTGCCAGCAGTTTACCAGGGACGGCTAATGAAAAACTGTTTTTT.

The chain is built from TRBV6-1 and TRBJ2-3; 9 bases are a match to TRBD1. The V gene end was trimmed by 5 bases and the J gene end by 5 bases; junction bases not matched to a gene: 5. The CDR3 is 14 residues long. Germline V gene data show CDR1 as MNHNS and CDR2 as SASEGT. CDR3 residues: CASSPGTGRDTQYF. The CDR3 DNA reads as TGTGCCAGCAGTCCGGGGACAGGGCGAGATACGCAGTATTTT.

This rearrangement joins TRBV19 to TRBJ2-5; D is possibly TRBD1 or TRBD2 (5 bases each). V lost 9 bases, J lost 2 bases, and 19 bases lay in between. Germline CDR1 reads LNHDA; CDR2 reads SQIVND (reference sequence). The CDR3 totals 15 residues. The CDR3 DNA sequence: TGTGCCAGCGGACCTCCTTGGGGGTCGCAAGAGACCCAGTACTTC. Protein product: CASGPPWGSQETQYF.

The genes are TRBV6-1 and TRBJ2-7, with D maybe TRBD1 (6 bases). Germline V gene sequence: CDR1 MNHNS, CDR2 SASEGT. CDR3 length: 15 amino acids. Trimming cost V 4 bases and J 5 bases, with 18 bases left between them. The CDR3 DNA sequence: TGTGCCAGCAGTGGCCGACAGGTAACGATCGACGAGCAGTACTTC. As protein: CASSGRQVTIDEQYF.

The CDR3 here is CASSQDRVNTEAFF. The CDR3 region has the DNA TGCGCCAGCAGCCAGGACAGGGTAAACACTGAAGCTTTCTTT. V is TRBV5-1 and J is TRBJ1-1; 8 bases map to TRBD1. This CDR3 comprises 14 residues. Per the germline V gene, CDR1 is SGHRS and CDR2 is YFSETQ. The junction had 4 bases not matched to a gene; V was cut back by 4 bases and J by 2 bases. Full variable domain (outside the CDR3, taken from reference TRBV5-1 and TRBJ1-1): KAGVTQTPRYLIKTRGQQVTLSCSPISGHRSVSWYQQTPGQGLQFLFEYFSETQRNKGNFPGRFSGRQFSNSRSEMNVSTLELGDSALYLCASSQDRVNTEAFFGQGTRLTVV.

CDR3 loop: CASSFVRTGELFF. CDR3 coding DNA: TGTGCCAGCAGCTTTGTGAGGACCGGGGAGCTGTTTTTT. The rearrangement uses TRBV7-3 and TRBJ2-2; unclear D gene. V shed 3 bases and J shed 5 bases, with 7 bases lying between them. CDR3 length: 13 residues. CDR1 SGHTA and CDR2 FQGTGA come from the germline V gene.

This chain connects TRBV2 to TRBJ1-1; D not certain. The CDR3 is made up of 12 amino acids. Germline V lookup: CDR1 SNHLY, CDR2 FYNNEI. Trimming shortened V by 4 bases and J by 4 bases, and 7 bases separated the two germline ends. CDR3: CASSVGPTEAFF. CDR3 coding DNA: TGTGCCAGCAGTGTAGGGCCCACTGAAGCTTTCTTT.

This rearrangement joins TRBV9 to TRBJ1-3, with D perhaps TRBD1 (5 bases). V gave up 0 bases and J gave up 1 base, with 35 bases separating them. Looked up from germline, CDR1 is SGDLS and CDR2 is YYNGEE. This CDR3 spans 24 amino acids. For the CDR3, the DNA is TGTGCCAGCAGCGTAGAGGAGGGTGGGGGGGTTTTTGATTTGGGCACTTTTTCTGGAAACACCATATATTTT. Amino acid sequence: CASSVEEGGGVFDLGTFSGNTIYF.

The genes are TRBV6-5 and TRBJ2-5; the D is unclear. V was clipped by 0 bases and J by 5 bases, with 16 bases between them. The CDR3 runs 16 residues. Per germline, CDR1 MNHEY and CDR2 SVGAGI. The CDR3 loop reads CASSYSLVRARETQYF. CDR3 coding DNA: TGTGCCAGCAGTTACTCGCTCGTAAGGGCGCGGGAGACCCAGTACTTC.

The chain uses TRBV28 and TRBJ1-3; D is uncertain. Trimming stripped 4 bases from V and 11 bases from J, with 12 bases between. Germline V gene lookup returns CDR1 MDHEN and CDR2 SYDVKM. CDR3 length: 12 amino acids. The CDR3 nucleotides are TGTGCCAGCAGTTCGCTACATATGGCCATATATTTT. Encoded protein: CASSSLHMAIYF.

This clone was seen a single time. The chain employs TRBV29-1 and TRBJ2-5; D is unresolved. Germline CDR1 SQVTM, CDR2 ANQGSEA. Trimming shortened V by 4 bases and J by 2 bases, and 8 bases separated the two germline ends. The CDR3 length is 12 residues. CDR3 DNA: TGCAGCGTTGTGTTTAGACAAGAGACCCAGTACTTC. This gives the protein CSVVFRQETQYF.

This clone was counted only a few times. V usage is TRBV7-3 and J usage is TRBJ2-1; 9 bases fit TRBD1. The CDR3 is 16 residues long. Germline CDR1 SGHTA, CDR2 FQGTGA. Trimming took 2 bases from V and 0 from J; bases not matched to a gene: 2. The DNA of the CDR3 is TGTGCCAGCAGCTTACGGACAGGGGCCTCCTACAATGAGCAGTTCTTC. Translated, it gives CASSLRTGASYNEQFF. The complete variable domain, with remaining parts taken from reference TRBV7-3 and TRBJ2-1, reads GAGVSQTPSNKVTEKGKYVELRCDPISGHTALYWYRQSLGQGPEFLIYFQGTGAADDSGLPNDRFFAVRPEGSVSTLKIQRTERGDSAVYLCASSLRTGASYNEQFFGPGTRLTVL.

This chain uses TRBV14 with TRBJ1-1, with unresolved D. Germline values: CDR1 SGHDN, CDR2 FVKESK. V dropped 2 bases and J dropped 4 bases, with 11 bases sitting between them. CDR3 length: 14 residues. The CDR3 loop is CASSQRRVGTEAFF. Here the CDR3 DNA reads TGTGCCAGCAGCCAAAGAAGGGTTGGCACTGAAGCTTTCTTT.

The V and J genes are TRBV9 and TRBJ1-3; D gene uncertain. There are 12 residues in the CDR3. CDR1 and CDR2 from the germline V gene are SGDLS and YYNGEE. Trimming removed 2 bases from V and 4 bases from J, with 4 bases in between. This chain's CDR3 is CASSVAGNTIYF. The CDR3 DNA reads as TGTGCCAGCAGCGTTGCCGGAAACACCATATATTTT. Full variable domain (missing parts from reference TRBV9 and TRBJ1-3): DSGVTQTPKHLITATGQRVTLRCSPRSGDLSVYWYQQSLDQGLQFLIQYYNGEERAKGNILERFSAQQFPDLHSELNLSSLELGDSALYFCASSVAGNTIYFGEGSWLTVV.